The 32 T cell receptor beta chains below come from one sample, sequenced in a study of blood T cell repertoires in COVID-19. The method was immunoSEQ multiplex PCR; TCRdb's version includes in-frame clones alone and lacks a portion of them. The table lists fewer than 250,000 clones, around 76% of them singletons. The specimen sequenced was PBMCs or T cells enriched from blood (not recorded which). These receptors came from a woman in her fifties or sixties with acute COVID-19.

The rearrangement joins TRBV30 to TRBJ2-3; D perhaps matches TRBD2 (5 bases). V was shortened by 1 base and J by 2 bases, with 13 bases between the two germline ends. CDR1 is GTSNPN, CDR2 SVGIG, per germline (reference sequence). CDR3 size: 15 residues. This chain's CDR3 is CAWSDLTGVTDTQYF. The CDR3 DNA reads as TGTGCCTGGAGTGATCTGACCGGGGTCACAGATACGCAGTATTTT.

The sample holds a few counts of this clone. The chain couples TRBV7-2 to TRBJ2-1; 11 bases match TRBD1. The CDR3 is made up of 15 amino acids. V was clipped by 4 bases and J by 8 bases; unmatched bases: 7. From germline, CDR1 is SGHTA and CDR2 FQGNSA. The DNA of the CDR3 is TGTGCCAGCAGCTACGGGACAGGGGGTTCCGATGAGCAGTTCTTC. Translating gives CASSYGTGGSDEQFF.

The genes are TRBV6-5 and TRBJ1-3; D perhaps matches TRBD1 (5 bases). The CDR3 has 14 residues. V lost 6 bases and J lost 0, with 9 bases in between. CDR1 and CDR2 from the germline V gene are MNHEY and SVGAGI. The CDR3 loop reads CASRWGGSGNTIYF. CDR3 DNA sequence: TGTGCCAGCAGGTGGGGGGGCTCTGGAAACACCATATATTTT.

V usage is TRBV19 and J usage is TRBJ1-4; tentatively, D is TRBD1 (5 bases). The germline CDR1 and CDR2 sequences are LNHDA and SQIVND (reference sequence). The CDR3 loop spans 15 amino acids. The V end was cut by 7 bases, the J end by 4 bases, with 16 bases between. The CDR3 here is CASTTRTFRNEKLFF. The CDR3 DNA is TGTGCCAGTACCACCAGGACATTCCGTAATGAAAAACTGTTTTTT.

The CDR3 bases are TGTGCCAGCAGCCAAGGTCGTACGGGGACGCAGTATTTT. Protein: CASSQGRTGTQYF. V is TRBV3-1 (or the pseudogene TRBV3-2) and J is TRBJ2-3, with D maybe TRBD2 (5 bases). Germline CDR1 reads LGHDT; CDR2 reads YNNKEL (reference sequence). Between the trimmed V and J ends, which lost 1 base and 9 bases, there was a span of 11 bases. The CDR3 loop spans 13 amino acids.

J is TRBJ2-3 and V is TRBV29-1; 12 bases match TRBD2. Unmatched junction bases numbered 9, after V lost 8 bases and J lost 3 bases. Germline loops: CDR1 SQVTM, CDR2 ANQGSEA. The CDR3 spans 15 residues. The CDR3 reads CSTLTSGGRTDTQYF. CDR3 DNA: TGCAGCACCCTGACTAGCGGGGGAAGAACAGATACGCAGTATTTT.

CDR3 loop: CASSLASRTSGYADTQYF. The CDR3 region has the DNA TGTGCCAGCAGCTTAGCGTCCCGGACTAGCGGTTACGCAGATACGCAGTATTTT. V usage is TRBV7-6 and J usage is TRBJ2-3; 10 positions match TRBD2. The CDR3 sequence is 18 residues long. The V gene's germline CDR1 is SGHVS and CDR2 FNYEAQ. The ends lost 0 bases at V and 4 bases at J; junction bases unmatched: 10.

The chain carries TRBV5-1 and TRBJ2-7; D is unresolved. There are 11 residues in the CDR3. Per the germline V gene, CDR1 is SGHRS and CDR2 is YFSETQ. The germline V and J ends were trimmed by 4 bases and 3 bases, with 5 bases remaining between them. The CDR3 reads CASSLRYEQYV. CDR3 DNA sequence: TGCGCCAGCAGCCTACGCTACGAGCAGTACGTC.

This clone came up a few times. The J gene is TRBJ1-3, the V gene TRBV18, with D maybe TRBD1 (5 bases). The CDR3 length is 16 residues. Trimming pared 3 bases from V and 0 bases from J, leaving 12 bases between. Germline CDR1 reads KGHSH; CDR2 reads LQKENI. CDR3 DNA: TGTGCCAGCTCACCGGGGCACCCCGTCTCTGGAAACACCATATATTTT. It translates to CASSPGHPVSGNTIYF.

The chain links TRBV7-8 to TRBJ2-7; tentatively, D is TRBD1 (6 bases). The CDR3 covers 18 residues. Germline-derived CDR1 and CDR2 are SGHVS and FQNEAQ. The ends were cut back, 2 bases at V and 2 bases at J, with 22 bases in the middle. The DNA for the CDR3 is TGTGCCAGCAGCTTATCTCGAGGGGTACAGGGTGTCCCCTACGAGCAGTACGTC. Protein sequence: CASSLSRGVQGVPYEQYV.

The chain employs TRBV12-3 or TRBV12-4 and TRBJ1-2; 9 bases match TRBD1. The V and J ends lost 6 bases and 6 bases, in that order; junction bases with no gene match: 5. The CDR3 sequence is 13 residues long. Written as DNA, the CDR3 is TGTGCCAGCAGAGAGACAGGGGGGGATGGCTACACCTTC. It codes for CASRETGGDGYTF.

V usage is TRBV28 and J usage is TRBJ1-1; 7 bases are a match to TRBD1. The CDR3 contains 15 residues. The V gene's germline CDR1 is MDHEN and CDR2 SYDVKM. V lost 6 bases and J lost 5; bases outside the gene matches: 12. The CDR3 nucleotides are TGTGCCAGCAGCCGCGACAGGGAACGAGGGACTGAAGCTTTCTTT. Translating gives CASSRDRERGTEAFF.

CDR3 residues: CASSLALGQASGNTIYF. The DNA for the CDR3 is TGTGCCAGCAGCTTGGCCCTGGGACAAGCCTCTGGAAACACCATATATTTT. The chain combines TRBV5-5 with TRBJ1-3, with D possibly being TRBD1 (6 bases). From germline, CDR1 is SGHKS and CDR2 YYEKEE (reference sequence). CDR3 size: 17 residues. V was trimmed by 0 bases and J by 0 bases, leaving 13 bases between them.

This chain uses TRBV5-8 with TRBJ1-2; weak D call: TRBD1 (5 bases). From germline, CDR1 is SGHTS and CDR2 YDEGEE. This CDR3 region has 12 residues. V lost 6 bases to trimming and J lost 5 bases, with 11 bases between them. The CDR3 region has the DNA TGTGCCAGCATCAGAGACAGATATGGCTACACCTTC. It translates to CASIRDRYGYTF.

CDR3 in amino acids: CASSLDPPGQNTEAFF. The CDR3 DNA follows: TGCGCCAGCAGCTTAGACCCCCCGGGACAGAACACTGAAGCTTTCTTT. This chain joins TRBV5-1 and TRBJ1-1; perhaps TRBD1 as D (6 bases). V was pared by 2 bases and J by 1 base, with 15 bases between. The CDR3 loop spans 16 amino acids. The germline V gene has CDR1 SGHRS and CDR2 YFSETQ.

J is TRBJ2-7 and V is TRBV27; D is possibly TRBD2 (6 bases). V lost 3 bases and J 0 bases, leaving 18 bases between the germline ends. Germline V gene lookup returns CDR1 MNHEY and CDR2 SMNVEV (reference sequence). This CDR3 contains 17 residues. Here the CDR3 DNA reads TGTGCCAGCAGTTTCCGATCTTTCGGGGGAAGCTCCTACGAGCAGTACGTC. As protein: CASSFRSFGGSSYEQYV.

The chain joins TRBV6-1 to TRBJ1-6, with TRBD1 identical over 8 bases. V gave up 4 bases and J gave up 6 bases; unmatched junction bases: 8. Looked up from germline, CDR1 is MNHNS and CDR2 is SASEGT. The CDR3 contains 16 residues. This CDR3 reads CASSGQGTWGNSPLHF. The CDR3 DNA reads as TGTGCCAGCAGTGGACAGGGGACTTGGGGTAATTCACCCCTCCACTTT.

The genes are TRBV28 and TRBJ1-4, with 12 bases identical to TRBD1. V gave up 5 bases and J gave up 5 bases; unmatched junction bases: 12. The CDR3 sequence is 18 residues long. Germline CDR1 and CDR2: MDHEN and SYDVKM. CDR3 amino acids: CASSESGQGAGENEKLFF. In DNA form, the CDR3 reads TGTGCCAGCAGTGAATCGGGACAGGGGGCTGGGGAAAATGAAAAACTGTTTTTT.

Only one count was recorded for this clone. The rearrangement uses TRBV5-4 and TRBJ1-6; D is ambiguous. With 8 bases removed from V and 8 bases from J, the gap between germline ends came to 11 bases. The V gene's germline CDR1 is SGHNT and CDR2 YYREEE (reference sequence). The CDR3 is made up of 12 amino acids. This CDR3 reads CASTGRDSPLHF. The CDR3 nucleotides are TGTGCCAGTACTGGGAGAGATTCACCCCTCCACTTT.

This clone appeared a few times. The chain employs TRBV19 and TRBJ1-1; D gene ambiguous. The germline CDR1 and CDR2 sequences are LNHDA and SQIVND (reference sequence). V lost 5 bases to trimming and J lost 8 bases, with 15 bases between them. The CDR3 runs 13 residues. Here the CDR3 DNA reads TGTGCCAGTAGTCGCGGATGGGTTCAGGAAGCTTTCTTT. This codes for CASSRGWVQEAFF.

The rearrangement uses TRBV18 and TRBJ1-1; no clear D. CDR1 KGHSH and CDR2 LQKENI come from the germline V gene. This CDR3 contains 14 residues. Between the trimmed V and J ends, which lost 3 bases and 7 bases, there was a span of 15 bases. The CDR3 DNA sequence: TGTGCCAGCTCACCTAACGTCGCAGATATTGAAGCTTTCTTT. Amino acids: CASSPNVADIEAFF.

The gene calls are TRBV6-1 and TRBJ2-5, with 13 bases identical to TRBD2. The CDR3 has 16 amino acids. In germline, CDR1 is MNHNS, CDR2 SASEGT. V lost 4 bases to trimming and J lost 2 bases; unmatched junction nucleotides: 4. CDR3 nucleotides: TGTGCCAGCAGTGGAACGGGACTAGCGGGGCAAGAGACCCAGTACTTC. Translating it yields CASSGTGLAGQETQYF.

J is TRBJ1-6 and V is TRBV2; 7 bases align to TRBD1. J lost 4 bases, V lost 6 bases, and 9 bases had no gene match. Germline lookup yields CDR1 SNHLY and CDR2 FYNNEI. The CDR3 has 16 residues. The chain's CDR3 is CASRLRGGRYNSPLHF. The CDR3 bases are TGTGCCAGCAGATTACGAGGGGGCCGATATAATTCACCCCTCCACTTT.

This CDR3 reads CASSRTGTQYF. The CDR3 DNA reads as TGTGCCAGCAGTCGGACAGGGACGCAGTATTTT. The chain employs TRBV6-1 and TRBJ2-3; 8 nucleotides align to TRBD1. With 5 bases clipped from V and 9 bases from J, the junction kept 1 base outside the gene matches. The CDR3 runs 11 residues. The germline V gene encodes CDR1 MNHNS and CDR2 SASEGT.

Written as DNA, the CDR3 is TGCGCCAGTTCCATAGCGGGAAACACAGATACGCAGTATTTT. It is translated as CASSIAGNTDTQYF. This chain links TRBV10-1 with TRBJ2-3; 8 bases agree with TRBD2. CDR3 length equals 14 residues. Germline V gene data show CDR1 as WNHNN and CDR2 as SYGVQD (reference sequence). V was pared by 9 bases and J by 2 bases, with 7 bases of the junction left unmatched.

The rearrangement uses TRBV6-1 and TRBJ1-2, with D perhaps matching TRBD1 (5 bases). The CDR3 consists of 14 residues. Trimming pared 3 bases from V and 7 bases from J, leaving 15 bases between. Germline values: CDR1 MNHNS, CDR2 SASEGT. The CDR3 DNA reads as TGTGCCAGCAGTGACCATGGGGGAGGTGGTGGCTACACCTTC. Amino acids: CASSDHGGGGGYTF.

V gene TRBV7-3 combines with J gene TRBJ2-1, with TRBD2 matching over 7 bases. The CDR3 extends over 16 amino acids. Germline V gene sequence: CDR1 SGHTA, CDR2 FQGTGA. V lost 5 bases and J lost 9; bases outside the gene matches: 16. CDR3 nucleotide sequence: TGTGCCAGCAGCCCCCGTGTTGGGCTCGGGGAGGGTGAGCAGTTCTTC. The encoded protein is CASSPRVGLGEGEQFF.

This CDR3 reads CASSLGQGQNQPQHF. CDR3 coding DNA: TGTGCCAGCTCCCTTGGACAGGGCCAAAATCAGCCCCAGCATTTT. The chain carries TRBV18 and TRBJ1-5, with 8 bases identical to TRBD1. The CDR3 totals 15 residues. Germline V gene lookup returns CDR1 KGHSH and CDR2 LQKENI. Trimming at V came to 6 bases and at J to 4 bases, leaving 8 bases not matched to a gene.

In its sample, this clone was seen once. The J gene is TRBJ2-1, the V gene TRBV16; the D gene is possibly TRBD2 (5 bases). The CDR3 sequence is 15 residues long. Trimming removed 4 bases from V and 6 bases from J, with 16 bases in between. CDR1 KGHSY and CDR2 FQNENV come from the germline V gene. The CDR3, as DNA: TGTGCCAGCAGCCGCCGGGATAGTTTAAGCAATGAGCAGTTCTTC. Translated, it gives CASSRRDSLSNEQFF.

This chain joins TRBV28 and TRBJ1-2, with 9 nucleotides matching TRBD1. With V trimmed by 5 bases and J by 4 bases, 14 bases remained unmatched. Germline loops: CDR1 MDHEN, CDR2 SYDVKM. The CDR3 consists of 17 residues. The CDR3 protein is CASSTRPGQGGSYGYTF. The CDR3 nucleotides read TGTGCCAGCAGTACCCGACCGGGACAGGGAGGGTCCTATGGCTACACCTTC.

This chain uses TRBV6-5 with TRBJ1-4; TRBD1 might be the D (6 bases). Trimming stripped 6 bases from V and 4 bases from J, with 12 bases between. CDR3 size: 14 residues. Germline V gene lookup returns CDR1 MNHEY and CDR2 SVGAGI. Here the CDR3 reads CASRRTDINEKLFF. The DNA for the CDR3 is TGTGCCAGCAGGAGGACAGATATTAATGAAAAACTGTTTTTT.

The rearrangement uses TRBV19 and TRBJ1-1; tentatively, D is TRBD1 (6 bases). Trimming removed 4 bases from V and 1 base from J, with 13 bases in between. The germline V gene encodes CDR1 LNHDA and CDR2 SQIVND (reference sequence). The CDR3 covers 15 residues. CDR3 region: CASSKSGERNTEAFF. The CDR3 DNA follows: TGTGCCAGTAGTAAATCAGGGGAGAGGAACACTGAAGCTTTCTTT.